What follows are 25 T cell receptor beta chains derived from one specimen sequenced in a study of T-cell reconstitution after alpha-beta-depleted transplantation in children. During its preparation, the TCRbeta library received unique molecular identifiers. TCRdb re-called the PCR reads through MiXCR, storing one row per CDR3 protein. Of about 600,000 distinct CDR3 sequences in the sample, roughly a tenth were seen once. The sequenced sample was PBMCs from the stem cell graft donor, obtained from the stem cell graft. The receptors originated from a human donor who donated a stem cell graft to a child with acute myeloid leukemia.

This clonotype has only a few counts. This chain links TRBV11-2 with TRBJ2-1; 8 bases line up with TRBD2. Germline V gene lookup returns CDR1 SGHAT and CDR2 FQNNGV. Germline trimming cut 2 bases from V and 3 bases from J; bases unmatched to any gene: 3. This CDR3 comprises 15 residues. The CDR3 region is CASSLRAGDYNEQFF. As DNA, the CDR3 is TGTGCCAGCAGCTTACGAGCGGGAGACTACAATGAGCAGTTCTTC. Supplemented by reference TRBV11-2 and TRBJ2-1, the full variable domain reads EAGVAQSPRYKIIEKRQSVAFWCNPISGHATLYWYQQILGQGPKLLIQFQNNGVVDDSQLPKDRFSAERLKGVDSTLKIQPAKLEDSAVYLCASSLRAGDYNEQFFGPGTRLTVL.

This clonotype appeared a few times. The chain uses TRBV25-1 and TRBJ2-7; 9 bases are shared with TRBD2. V dropped 3 bases and J dropped 2; count of bases not matched to a gene: 5. Germline-derived CDR1 and CDR2 are MGHDK and SYGVNS. The CDR3 loop spans 15 amino acids. The CDR3 sequence is CASSEGLARTYEQYF. As DNA, the CDR3 is TGTGCCAGCAGTGAGGGACTAGCCCGCACCTACGAGCAGTACTTC.

This clonotype was observed many times. This chain links TRBV29-1 with TRBJ2-1; 7 positions match TRBD1. Germline V CDR1 and CDR2: SQVTM, ANQGSEA. The CDR3 loop spans 12 amino acids. V lost 4 bases, J lost 7 bases, and 4 bases stayed unmatched. The CDR3 protein is CSVADRVNEQFF. As DNA, the CDR3 is TGCAGCGTTGCAGACAGGGTAAATGAGCAGTTCTTC.

The gene calls are TRBV6-1 and TRBJ1-1; D possibly corresponds to TRBD1 (5 bases). CDR1 MNHNS and CDR2 SASEGT come from the germline V gene. This CDR3 is 13 amino acids long. V lost 7 bases, J lost 4 bases, and 13 bases lay in between. In nucleotides, the CDR3 is TGTGCCAGCACCCCCAGGGTCCGCACTGAAGCTTTCTTT. This translates into CASTPRVRTEAFF.

This clonotype was counted between two and nine times. This sequence joins TRBV30 and TRBJ2-1; 10 bases map to TRBD2. The CDR3 runs 19 residues. Germline lookup yields CDR1 GTSNPN and CDR2 SVGIG (reference sequence). With V trimmed by 5 bases and J by 0 bases, 16 bases remained unmatched. CDR3 region: CAWAGTRMRLAGSYNEQFF. In DNA, the CDR3 is TGTGCCTGGGCCGGGACTAGGATGAGACTAGCGGGCTCCTACAATGAGCAGTTCTTC.

The chain joins TRBV7-3 to TRBJ2-5; no firm D call. CDR3 size: 15 residues. V was shortened by 1 base and J by 3 bases, with 12 bases between the two germline ends. CDR1 and CDR2 (germline): SGHTA, FQGTGA. The CDR3 nucleotides read TGTGCCAGCAGCTTAAAAATAGGTTACGAAGAGACCCAGTACTTC. Translating it yields CASSLKIGYEETQYF. Using reference TRBV7-3 and TRBJ2-5 for the parts outside the CDR3, the full variable domain is GAGVSQTPSNKVTEKGKYVELRCDPISGHTALYWYRQSLGQGPEFLIYFQGTGAADDSGLPNDRFFAVRPEGSVSTLKIQRTERGDSAVYLCASSLKIGYEETQYFGPGTRLLVL.

The chain combines TRBV4-2 with TRBJ2-1, with 8 bases that match TRBD2. Germline CDR1 and CDR2: LGHNA and YNFKEQ. The CDR3 length is 15 residues. V lost 0 bases and J lost 9; bases outside the gene matches: 7. The CDR3 bases are TGTGCCAGCAGCCAAGATCCGGGAGGGCCTGGTGAGCAGTTCTTC. Its translation: CASSQDPGGPGEQFF.

This clonotype came up a few times. The chain has TRBV28 and TRBJ2-5; 9 bases map to TRBD1. CDR3 length equals 15 residues. Germline lookup yields CDR1 MDHEN and CDR2 SYDVKM. J lost 7 bases, V lost 6 bases, and 12 bases had no gene match. DNA of the CDR3: TGTGCCAGCAGCGAGGGACAGGGTATCCTAGGGACCCAGTACTTC. Protein: CASSEGQGILGTQYF.

This clonotype was seen a few times. This rearrangement joins TRBV7-2 to TRBJ1-5; tentatively, D is TRBD1 (6 bases). The CDR3 is made up of 14 amino acids. Germline CDR1 SGHTA, CDR2 FQGNSA. V lost 2 bases to trimming and J lost 6 bases, with 11 bases between them. The DNA for the CDR3 is TGTGCCAGCAGCTTAAAACAGGGCACTCAGCCCCAGCATTTT. Translating it yields CASSLKQGTQPQHF.

In its sample, this clonotype was seen a few times. This chain uses TRBV20-1 with TRBJ2-1, with 7 bases matching TRBD2. The CDR3 covers 12 residues. Per germline, CDR1 DFQATT and CDR2 SNEGSKA (reference sequence). V lost 7 bases and J lost 7; bases outside the gene matches: 7. The CDR3 reads CSVLTSSNEQFF. The DNA for the CDR3 is TGCAGTGTTCTGACTAGCAGTAATGAGCAGTTCTTC.

This clonotype came up many times. This chain links TRBV20-1 with TRBJ2-7; tentatively, D is TRBD2 (6 bases). The CDR3 length is 14 residues. Trimming shortened V by 1 base and J by 7 bases, and 17 bases separated the two germline ends. Germline CDR1 reads DFQATT; CDR2 reads SNEGSKA (reference sequence). CDR3 sequence: CSARAGTATREQYF. Here the CDR3 DNA reads TGCAGTGCTAGAGCGGGGACCGCGACTAGAGAGCAGTACTTC.

The chain uses TRBV20-1 and TRBJ2-3; 9 bases are a match to TRBD1. Germline CDR1 DFQATT, CDR2 SNEGSKA (reference sequence). This CDR3 has 15 residues. With V trimmed by 2 bases and J by 4 bases, 7 bases remained unmatched. The CDR3 sequence: CSARRFDRGADTQYF. The CDR3 DNA reads as TGCAGTGCTAGAAGGTTTGACAGGGGGGCAGATACGCAGTATTTT.

The chain has TRBV7-4 and TRBJ1-6, with D possibly matching TRBD1 (6 bases). Per germline, CDR1 SGHVT and CDR2 SQSDAQ. Trimming pared 1 base from V and 1 base from J, leaving 11 bases between. This CDR3 region has 17 residues. Here the CDR3 reads CASSLGGQLSYNSPLHF. As DNA, the CDR3 is TGTGCCAGCAGCTTAGGCGGACAGTTATCCTATAATTCACCCCTCCACTTT.

The chain couples TRBV15 to TRBJ1-5; D is ambiguous. The germline V gene encodes CDR1 LNHNV and CDR2 YYDKDF (reference sequence). The length of the CDR3 is 14 residues. Trimming stripped 8 bases from V and 1 base from J, with 12 bases between. As DNA, the CDR3 is TGTGCCACCCTTCTACGGGGAAGCAATCAGCCCCAGCATTTT. Translating gives CATLLRGSNQPQHF.

This clonotype has a handful of counts. The chain is built from TRBV5-1 and TRBJ2-4, with TRBD1 identical over 10 bases. The CDR3 runs to 16 residues. The trim removed 4 bases at V and 0 bases at J, leaving 4 bases unmatched. CDR1 SGHRS and CDR2 YFSETQ come from the germline V gene. In DNA form, the CDR3 reads TGCGCCAGCAGCCCTGGGACAGGGGTAGCCAAAAACATTCAGTACTTC. Amino acid sequence: CASSPGTGVAKNIQYF.

This clonotype was seen a handful of times. This sequence joins TRBV12-3 or TRBV12-4 and TRBJ1-2, with 7 bases fitting TRBD1. J gave up 6 bases and V 5 bases, and 12 bases lay outside the gene matches. This CDR3 has 15 residues. The CDR3 nucleotides read TGTGCCAGCAGTCCCCTAGGACAGGTCAGGGATGGCTACACCTTC. It encodes CASSPLGQVRDGYTF.

This clonotype was counted a few times. This chain joins TRBV29-1 and TRBJ2-7; TRBD2 aligns across 10 bases. The CDR3 consists of 16 residues. The ends lost 1 base at V and 6 bases at J; junction bases unmatched: 12. Germline loops: CDR1 SQVTM, CDR2 ANQGSEA. The CDR3 nucleotides are TGCAGCGTTGAAGGTGGGCCTAGCGGGAGAGACGGCGAGCAGTACTTC. Translation gives CSVEGGPSGRDGEQYF.

This clonotype was seen at least ten times. This sequence joins TRBV7-3 and TRBJ2-2; D might be TRBD1 (7 bases). The V gene lost 2 bases and the J gene lost 10 bases, with 14 bases spanning the gap. The CDR3 is 14 residues long. Germline V gene data show CDR1 as SGHTA and CDR2 as FQGTGA. The CDR3 sequence is CASSLSPGGKELFF. The CDR3 DNA reads as TGTGCCAGCAGCTTATCGCCAGGGGGGAAGGAGCTGTTTTTT. The full variable domain, in which reference TRBV7-3 and TRBJ2-2 provide the parts outside the CDR3, is GAGVSQTPSNKVTEKGKYVELRCDPISGHTALYWYRQSLGQGPEFLIYFQGTGAADDSGLPNDRFFAVRPEGSVSTLKIQRTERGDSAVYLCASSLSPGGKELFFGEGSRLTVL.

This chain links TRBV6-1 with TRBJ1-1; 10 nucleotides line up with TRBD1. The CDR3 has 17 residues. CDR1 and CDR2 from the germline V gene are MNHNS and SASEGT. V lost 4 bases, J lost 0 bases, and 8 bases stayed unmatched. CDR3 sequence reads: CASSARDRGEMNTEAFF. Written as DNA, the CDR3 is TGTGCCAGCAGTGCCAGGGACAGGGGCGAAATGAACACTGAAGCTTTCTTT.

The rearrangement links TRBV10-2 to TRBJ1-6; the D is unclear. Looked up from germline, CDR1 is WSHSY and CDR2 is SAAADI. The V gene lost 4 bases and the J gene lost 14 bases, with 15 bases spanning the gap. This CDR3 is 13 amino acids long. CDR3 DNA sequence: TGCGCCAGCAGTGTACCCGGTGGCATCACCCTCCACTTT. Translated, it gives CASSVPGGITLHF.

Only a few counts were recorded for this clonotype. The CDR3 DNA sequence: TGCGCCAGCAGCCAAGATCCCTCAACAGATACGCAGTATTTT. Encoded protein: CASSQDPSTDTQYF. The rearrangement uses TRBV4-1 and TRBJ2-3; D is unclear. Trimming took 0 bases from V and 3 from J, leaving 7 bases between them. This CDR3 has 14 residues. Germline V gene sequence: CDR1 MGHRA, CDR2 YSYEKL.

This clonotype came up a few times. This chain joins TRBV20-1 and TRBJ2-3; 7 nucleotides line up with TRBD2. CDR1 DFQATT and CDR2 SNEGSKA come from the germline V gene (reference sequence). CDR3 length: 14 residues. V shed 2 bases, J shed 5 bases, and the junction held 7 bases outside the gene matches. The chain's CDR3 is CSARWASGKDTQYF. CDR3 nucleotide sequence: TGCAGTGCTAGATGGGCTAGCGGAAAAGATACGCAGTATTTT.

The rearrangement links TRBV29-1 to TRBJ2-3; TRBD1 is a possible D gene (5 bases). V was trimmed by 6 bases and J by 2 bases, leaving 15 bases between them. The germline V gene has CDR1 SQVTM and CDR2 ANQGSEA. This CDR3 region has 14 residues. The CDR3 nucleotides are TGCAGCGTATGGCGAGATGGGGCCACAGATACGCAGTATTTT. Protein sequence: CSVWRDGATDTQYF.

This clonotype was picked up many times. This chain uses TRBV5-1 with TRBJ2-3; no reliable D call. Germline CDR1 SGHRS, CDR2 YFSETQ. V was pared by 0 bases and J by 4 bases, with 6 bases between. The CDR3 runs 13 residues. CDR3 protein: CASSLGGADTQYF. The CDR3 DNA is TGCGCCAGCAGCTTGGGTGGGGCAGATACGCAGTATTTT.

This clonotype was observed at least ten times. J is TRBJ2-5 and V is TRBV29-1; TRBD2 is a possible D gene (6 bases). CDR1 and CDR2 (germline): SQVTM, ANQGSEA. The V end was cut by 7 bases, the J end by 4 bases, with 16 bases between. This CDR3 is built from 13 residues. CDR3 amino acids: CSGLVGGRETQYF. For the CDR3, the DNA is TGCAGCGGTCTCGTTGGAGGGCGAGAGACCCAGTACTTC.